The T cell receptor beta chain described here comes from a study of shared clonotypes between healthy human individuals. Study overall: CD8 memory received one plate per donor, CD8 naive two, CD4 memory three and CD4 naive three. Study-level results: Sequencing depth was expected to influence donor clonotype sharing.

Sequencing used immunoSEQ multiplex PCR; TCRdb keeps in-frame clones, though not all of them. The sample records millions of clones, approximately 95% being singletons. A remark on this clone: Its specificity is unknown.

V was clipped by 7 bases and J by 2 bases; unmatched bases: 7. This CDR3 is built from 14 residues. Germline CDR1 and CDR2: LNHDA and SQIVND (reference sequence). The chain is built from TRBV19 and TRBJ1-1, with TRBD1 identical over 7 bases. This receptor was identified in a man in his late teens or twenties in good health. Some clones in this sample may be carry-over from other donors' samples. Source material: naive CD4+ T cells from PBMCs. The subset: CD45RA+ positively selected. CDR3 nucleotides: TGTGCCAGTAATACCGGGACAGCTAACACTGAAGCTTTCTTT. This codes for CASNTGTANTEAFF.